Below, 23 T cell receptor beta chains from the same sample are listed, as sequenced in a study of blood T cell repertoires in COVID-19. The assay was immunoSEQ multiplex PCR, and TCRdb's table has in-frame clones only and misses some. This sample has under 200,000 clones, with approximately 82% found just once. Specimen: PBMCs or T cells enriched from blood (not recorded which). The receptors here all came from a woman aged 55-70 years with acute COVID-19.

The chain joins TRBV19 to TRBJ1-1; TRBD1 matches at 9 bases. The junction had 5 bases not matched to a gene; V was cut back by 10 bases and J by 5 bases. CDR3 size: 12 residues. CDR1 is LNHDA and CDR2 is SQIVND in the germline V gene (reference sequence). The chain's CDR3 is CATGQGYTEAFF. The CDR3 nucleotides are TGTGCCACCGGACAGGGGTATACTGAAGCTTTCTTT. Full variable domain (outside the CDR3, taken from reference TRBV19 and TRBJ1-1): DGGITQSPKYLFRKEGQNVTLSCEQNLNHDAMYWYRQDPGQGLRLIYYSQIVNDFQKGDIAEGYSVSREKKESFPLTVTSAQKNPTAFYLCATGQGYTEAFFGQGTRLTVV.

The chain carries TRBV11-2 and TRBJ2-1; 15 bases line up with TRBD2. Unmatched junction bases numbered 12, after V lost 5 bases and J lost 7 bases. The CDR3 is 18 residues long. Per germline, CDR1 SGHAT and CDR2 FQNNGV. The CDR3 here is CASSLRWTSGRGNNEQFF. The CDR3 DNA reads TGTGCCAGCAGCCTGAGGTGGACTAGCGGGAGGGGAAATAATGAGCAGTTCTTC.

J is TRBJ2-7 and V is TRBV9; a weak D match, TRBD1 (5 bases). The germline CDR1 and CDR2 sequences are SGDLS and YYNGEE. The V gene lost 0 bases and the J gene lost 1 base, with 8 bases spanning the gap. The length of the CDR3 is 14 residues. CDR3 sequence (DNA): TGTGCCAGCAGCGTAGATGACAGATCCTACGAGCAGTACTTC. Residues: CASSVDDRSYEQYF.

The CDR3 reads CASSFLFSRVAKQFF. DNA of the CDR3: TGTGCCAGCAGCTTTTTATTTAGCAGGGTGGCTAAGCAGTTCTTC. The rearrangement joins TRBV5-6 to TRBJ2-1; D is possibly TRBD1 (5 bases). The CDR3 loop spans 15 amino acids. Germline V CDR1 and CDR2: SGHDT, YYEEEE. The V end was cut by 2 bases, the J end by 11 bases, with 20 bases between.

The CDR3 DNA follows: TGTGCCTGGGACCGAATCCGGGACATATTGAACACTGAAGCTTTCTTT. It specifies CAWDRIRDILNTEAFF. The genes are TRBV30 and TRBJ1-1; a possible D gene is TRBD1 (6 bases). The CDR3 extends over 16 amino acids. Between the trimmed V and J ends, which lost 5 bases and 0 bases, there was a span of 19 bases. CDR1 GTSNPN and CDR2 SVGIG come from the germline V gene (reference sequence).

This clone was detected once. The chain has TRBV6-2 or TRBV6-3 and TRBJ1-4; D remains ambiguous. V lost 2 bases and J lost 0, with 4 bases in between. The CDR3 spans 14 residues. Germline V gives CDR1 MNHEY, CDR2 SVGEGT. The CDR3 loop reads CASSYRSTNEKLFF. The DNA for the CDR3 is TGTGCCAGCAGTTACCGGTCAACTAATGAAAAACTGTTTTTT.

The gene calls are TRBV4-2 and TRBJ2-7; TRBD2 agrees at 13 bases. After removal of 3 bases from V and 3 bases from J, the junction contained 5 bases not matched to a gene. This CDR3 region has 16 residues. Per germline, CDR1 LGHNA and CDR2 YNFKEQ. This CDR3 reads CASSQGTSGTFYEQYF. CDR3 coding DNA: TGTGCCAGCAGCCAGGGGACTAGCGGGACCTTCTACGAGCAGTACTTC.

The V gene is TRBV29-1, the J gene TRBJ2-1, with D possibly matching TRBD1 (7 bases). Trimming pared 6 bases from V and 6 bases from J, leaving 15 bases between. The CDR3 runs to 13 residues. The V gene's germline CDR1 is SQVTM and CDR2 ANQGSEA. The CDR3 DNA is TGCAGCGTCGACAGGGACTCGGTCAATGAGCAGTTCTTC. It specifies CSVDRDSVNEQFF.

The chain uses TRBV5-4 and TRBJ1-1, with 7 bases lining up with TRBD1. Germline V CDR1 and CDR2: SGHNT, YYREEE (reference sequence). The J segment lost 2 bases and the V segment lost 5 bases, leaving 6 bases of the junction unmatched. The CDR3 extends over 14 amino acids. The CDR3 nucleotides are TGTGCCAGCAGGACGGGACAGAGCAACACTGAAGCTTTCTTT. Protein: CASRTGQSNTEAFF.

The chain employs TRBV19 and TRBJ2-1; 7 bases map to TRBD2. From germline, CDR1 is LNHDA and CDR2 SQIVND (reference sequence). The length of the CDR3 is 14 residues. With 5 bases clipped from V and 4 bases from J, the junction kept 5 bases outside the gene matches. In nucleotides, the CDR3 is TGTGCCAGTAGTCGTGCGGGGGAATACAATGAGCAGTTCTTC. Translation: CASSRAGEYNEQFF.

The chain couples TRBV7-2 to TRBJ2-5; 10 bases are a match to TRBD1. Per the germline V gene, CDR1 is SGHTA and CDR2 is FQGNSA. The CDR3 consists of 16 residues. V lost 2 bases, J lost 5 bases, and 8 bases stayed unmatched. Here the CDR3 reads CASSLPGQGWMETQYF. CDR3 nucleotide sequence: TGTGCCAGCAGCTTACCGGGACAGGGGTGGATGGAGACCCAGTACTTC. Variable domain in full (rest from reference TRBV7-2 and TRBJ2-5): GAGVSQSPSNKVTEKGKDVELRCDPISGHTALYWYRQSLGQGLEFLIYFQGNSAPDKSGLPSDRFSAERTGGSVSTLTIQRTQQEDSAVYLCASSLPGQGWMETQYFGPGTRLLVL.

This clone occurred a few times. V gene TRBV5-1 combines with J gene TRBJ2-3; maybe TRBD1 (7 bases). The germline gives CDR1 SGHRS, CDR2 YFSETQ. Trimming removed 1 base from V and 4 bases from J, with 13 bases in between. The CDR3 loop spans 15 amino acids. For the CDR3, the DNA is TGCGCCAGCAGCTTGCGGGGCAGGGGGGCAGATACGCAGTATTTT. Residues: CASSLRGRGADTQYF.

Written as DNA, the CDR3 is TGTGCCAGCAGCGGACTAGCGGGCCAGGGGACCCAGTACTTC. This gives the protein CASSGLAGQGTQYF. The chain uses TRBV2 and TRBJ2-5, with TRBD2 matching over 11 bases. V lost 6 bases, J lost 7 bases, and 7 bases stayed unmatched. This CDR3 spans 14 amino acids. Germline V gene lookup returns CDR1 SNHLY and CDR2 FYNNEI.

This clone was counted between two and nine times. This rearrangement joins TRBV19 to TRBJ2-6, with D perhaps matching TRBD2 (6 bases). V lost 1 base to trimming and J lost 6 bases, with 19 bases between them. The CDR3 totals 18 residues. Germline CDR1 reads LNHDA; CDR2 reads SQIVND (reference sequence). CDR3 sequence: CASSIGGLTYPEANVLTF. In DNA form, the CDR3 reads TGTGCCAGTAGTATAGGGGGACTGACCTACCCGGAGGCCAACGTCCTGACTTTC.

V usage is TRBV10-3 and J usage is TRBJ2-6, with 7 bases fitting TRBD2. The trim removed 11 bases at V and 4 bases at J, leaving 5 bases unmatched. CDR3 length: 13 residues. Germline V gene sequence: CDR1 ENHRY, CDR2 SYGVKD. The CDR3 region is CACQLAGANVLTF. DNA for the CDR3: TGTGCCTGCCAACTAGCGGGGGCCAACGTCCTGACTTTC.

The rearrangement links TRBV4-2 to TRBJ2-3, with D unclear. The CDR3 length is 15 residues. V lost 0 bases and J lost 0, with 7 bases in between. Germline values: CDR1 LGHNA, CDR2 YNFKEQ. CDR3: CASSQDTFSTDTQYF. Here the CDR3 DNA reads TGTGCCAGCAGCCAAGACACTTTTAGCACAGATACGCAGTATTTT.

As concerns this clone: One end of the junction fails to match germline, which may point to a read error. This chain links TRBV7-9 with TRBJ2-2; 8 bases agree with TRBD2. The CDR3 covers 15 residues. Germline CDR1 reads SEHNR; CDR2 reads FQNEAQ (reference sequence). CDR3 DNA: TGTGCCAGCAGGTTAGCGGGGCGAGGCACCGGGGAGCTGTTTTTT. Translated: CASRLAGRGTGELFF.

This chain joins TRBV7-8 and TRBJ1-2; D gene uncertain. V was trimmed by 7 bases and J by 8 bases, leaving 14 bases between them. The germline V gene has CDR1 SGHVS and CDR2 FQNEAQ. This CDR3 is built from 12 residues. The CDR3 here is CASTRREGGYTF. The CDR3 coding sequence is TGTGCCAGCACCCGTCGAGAGGGCGGCTACACCTTC.

The chain recombines TRBV7-2 with TRBJ1-5, with 9 bases aligning to TRBD1. The trim removed 2 bases at V and 6 bases at J, leaving 11 bases unmatched. CDR1 and CDR2 from the germline V gene are SGHTA and FQGNSA. The CDR3 contains 17 residues. In DNA, the CDR3 is TGTGCCAGCAGCTTAAGGGACAGGGCTGAGAGTAGTCAGCCCCAGCATTTT. Protein product: CASSLRDRAESSQPQHF.

CDR3 region: CASSERGLGYEQYV. The CDR3 coding sequence is TGTGCCAGCAGTGAAAGGGGACTTGGCTACGAGCAGTACGTC. This chain links TRBV6-1 with TRBJ2-7, with D tentatively TRBD2 (6 bases). V lost 2 bases and J lost 3, with 11 bases in between. The length of the CDR3 is 14 residues. CDR1 is MNHNS and CDR2 is SASEGT in the germline V gene.

V usage is TRBV15 and J usage is TRBJ2-5, with TRBD2 matching 11 bases. V was pared by 0 bases and J by 1 base, with 4 bases of the junction left unmatched. Germline V gene lookup returns CDR1 LNHNV and CDR2 YYDKDF (reference sequence). The length of the CDR3 is 17 residues. CDR3 nucleotides: TGTGCCACCAGCAGAGATTCCGGGACTAGCGGCCAAGAGACCCAGTACTTC. It is translated as CATSRDSGTSGQETQYF.

The chain employs TRBV2 and TRBJ2-7; TRBD1 aligns across 9 bases. CDR1 and CDR2 (germline): SNHLY, FYNNEI. The ends lost 4 bases at V and 6 bases at J; junction bases unmatched: 4. The CDR3 is 13 residues long. CDR3 bases: TGTGCCAGCAGTGTGGGACAGGGACGCGAGCAGTACGTC. This encodes CASSVGQGREQYV.

This sequence joins TRBV6-2 or TRBV6-3 and TRBJ1-2; D call uncertain. This CDR3 is 14 amino acids long. The germline gives CDR1 MNHEY, CDR2 SVGEGT. V dropped 0 bases and J dropped 3 bases, with 8 bases sitting between them. The CDR3: CASSYSMRHYGYTF. In nucleotides, the CDR3 is TGTGCCAGCAGTTACTCGATGCGGCACTATGGCTACACCTTC.